A single sample gave rise to the 10 T cell receptor beta chains below, sequenced in a study of beta chain features in type 1 diabetes. The authors reverse transcribed all of the isolated RNA, so sequencing captured expressed TCRB transcripts. Produced via immunoSEQ multiplex PCR; TCRdb's table is partial and in-frame only. The data contain roughly 250,000 clones, over 8.5% of them singletons. The sample taken for sequencing was naive CD4+ T cells from blood. Receptors were obtained from a woman between 18 and 30 years old in good health.

The chain recombines TRBV19 with TRBJ2-2, with D possibly matching TRBD1 (6 bases). The CDR3 length is 13 residues. Trimming removed 5 bases at V and 6 bases at J, with 10 bases between. Germline V gives CDR1 LNHDA, CDR2 SQIVND (reference sequence). CDR3 in DNA: TGTGCCAGTAGTGCGACAGGAGCCGGGGAGCTGTTTTTT. Translated, it gives CASSATGAGELFF.

This clone turned up a few times. The chain employs TRBV5-1 and TRBJ1-4; 7 nucleotides align to TRBD1. CDR3 length: 15 amino acids. With 4 bases clipped from V and 4 bases from J, the junction kept 7 bases outside the gene matches. Germline CDR1 SGHRS, CDR2 YFSETQ. The CDR3 is CASSGNRGGNEKLFF. CDR3 DNA: TGCGCCAGCAGCGGGAACAGGGGAGGTAATGAAAAACTGTTTTTT.

This clone has more than one count but fewer than ten. The J gene is TRBJ2-7, the V gene TRBV6-1, with 7 bases fitting TRBD1. The ends lost 6 bases at V and 3 bases at J; junction bases unmatched: 5. Per the germline V gene, CDR1 is MNHNS and CDR2 is SASEGT. This CDR3 contains 13 residues. CDR3 protein: CASRIRQGYEQYF. The DNA of the CDR3 is TGTGCCAGCAGGATTAGACAGGGCTACGAGCAGTACTTC.

This clone was found a few times. The chain recombines TRBV5-6 with TRBJ1-5; D might be TRBD1 (6 bases). V lost 4 bases and J lost 4, with 12 bases in between. The CDR3 runs 14 residues. Germline-derived CDR1 and CDR2 are SGHDT and YYEEEE. CDR3 sequence: CASSRTQGNQPQHF. The CDR3 DNA is TGTGCCAGCAGCCGAACACAGGGAAATCAGCCCCAGCATTTT.

This clone has a handful of counts. V usage is TRBV5-1 and J usage is TRBJ1-1; a possible D gene is TRBD1 (5 bases). CDR1 and CDR2 (germline): SGHRS, YFSETQ. V dropped 0 bases and J dropped 0 bases, with 12 bases sitting between them. This CDR3 comprises 16 residues. Here the CDR3 reads CASSLARTIMNTEAFF. The CDR3 nucleotides are TGCGCCAGCAGCTTGGCCCGGACAATCATGAACACTGAAGCTTTCTTT.

The genes are TRBV6-5 and TRBJ2-7; the match to TRBD1 covers 9 bases. The V segment lost 6 bases and the J segment 5 bases; nucleotides outside the gene matches: 5. Germline V lookup: CDR1 MNHEY, CDR2 SVGAGI. The CDR3 spans 13 residues. The CDR3 is CASRRQGVNEQYF. In nucleotides, the CDR3 is TGTGCCAGCAGGCGACAGGGGGTCAACGAGCAGTACTTC.

This clone has only a few counts. The chain combines TRBV4-1 with TRBJ1-2, with D tentatively TRBD1 (5 bases). The CDR3 totals 13 residues. Trimming shortened V by 3 bases and J by 7 bases, and 12 bases separated the two germline ends. Germline V gene data show CDR1 as MGHRA and CDR2 as YSYEKL. CDR3 protein: CASSHGRAIGYTF. Here the CDR3 DNA reads TGCGCCAGCAGCCACGGCAGGGCAATTGGCTACACCTTC.

The V and J genes are TRBV7-8 and TRBJ1-2; 7 bases are shared with TRBD1. This CDR3 is built from 15 residues. Trimming at V came to 5 bases and at J to 4 bases, leaving 10 bases not matched to a gene. Germline values: CDR1 SGHVS, CDR2 FQNEAQ. This CDR3 reads CASSPMRQGGYGYTF. CDR3 nucleotide sequence: TGTGCCAGCAGCCCCATGAGACAGGGTGGCTATGGCTACACCTTC.

This clone has just a few counts. This specimen includes other DNA sequences encoding the same CDR3. The chain carries TRBV2 and TRBJ1-2, with 8 bases lining up with TRBD1. The germline gives CDR1 SNHLY, CDR2 FYNNEI. Unmatched junction bases numbered 6, after V lost 5 bases and J lost 4 bases. The CDR3 runs to 14 residues. This chain's CDR3 is CASSPGQGSYGYTF. CDR3 sequence (DNA): TGTGCCAGCAGTCCCGGACAGGGTAGCTATGGCTACACCTTC.

The chain uses TRBV18 and TRBJ1-2, with D unresolved. Trimming stripped 1 base from V and 4 bases from J, with 13 bases between. This CDR3 contains 15 residues. Germline values: CDR1 KGHSH, CDR2 LQKENI. The chain's CDR3 is CASSPLVGLGYGYTF. As DNA, the CDR3 is TGTGCCAGCTCACCACTTGTCGGTCTTGGCTATGGCTACACCTTC.